The clone carrying this T cell receptor (beta chain) was recorded a few times. At the DNA level, this CDR3 is encoded by other sequences in the same sample as well. Per the study methods: Amplifying reference gene primers gave estimates of nucleated cell counts. Clones were read by immunoSEQ multiplex PCR, and TCRdb kept only the in-frame ones, dropping some. V and J calls and clone size follow that table, whereas D and trimming were derived from the DNA. The sample has 45,000 to 55,000 clones, roughly two thirds seen once. The CDR3 totals 14 residues. Germline CDR1 reads SGHTA; CDR2 reads FQGNSA. With V trimmed by 5 bases and J by 8 bases, 8 bases remained unmatched. This sample is part of a study of blood T cell repertoires in COVID-19. Study as a whole: Acute-phase and convalescent COVID-19 samples originated in the United States, Italy and Spain. PBMCs, B-cell-depleted T cells, or T cells provided the cDNA or gDNA that made up the material.

The V gene is TRBV7-2, the J gene TRBJ2-1, with 8 bases fitting TRBD1. The sample taken for sequencing was peripheral blood. The receptor was isolated from a woman aged 70-85 years with acute or convalescent COVID-19. CDR3 amino acids: CASSPRQGRDEQFF. The CDR3 DNA is TGTGCCAGCAGCCCCCGACAGGGGCGTGATGAGCAGTTCTTC.